Sequencing of this T cell receptor beta chain was carried out in a study of T-cell memory formation after mild COVID-19. Study-wide context: TCR clusters were mostly donor specific.

TCRdb reprocessed the 5' RACE reads with MiXCR, giving one entry per CDR3 protein. In the table there are hundreds of thousands of distinct CDR3 sequences, roughly 18% of which are singletons. Germline V lookup: CDR1 SGHAT, CDR2 FQNNGV. V was pared by 2 bases and J by 8 bases, with 12 bases of the junction left unmatched. The CDR3 has 17 amino acids. Sequenced material: PBMCs or a T cell subset sorted from them (not recorded which). The rearrangement uses TRBV11-2 and TRBJ2-2; 9 bases fit TRBD2. This TCR came from an adult woman who had mild COVID-19 (a few samples of this study predate the infection). Cell type and time point are not known. CDR3 bases: TGTGCCAGCAGCTTAATCGGGACTAGCAGACGTGCGGGGGAGCTGTTTTTT. It yields the protein CASSLIGTSRRAGELFF.